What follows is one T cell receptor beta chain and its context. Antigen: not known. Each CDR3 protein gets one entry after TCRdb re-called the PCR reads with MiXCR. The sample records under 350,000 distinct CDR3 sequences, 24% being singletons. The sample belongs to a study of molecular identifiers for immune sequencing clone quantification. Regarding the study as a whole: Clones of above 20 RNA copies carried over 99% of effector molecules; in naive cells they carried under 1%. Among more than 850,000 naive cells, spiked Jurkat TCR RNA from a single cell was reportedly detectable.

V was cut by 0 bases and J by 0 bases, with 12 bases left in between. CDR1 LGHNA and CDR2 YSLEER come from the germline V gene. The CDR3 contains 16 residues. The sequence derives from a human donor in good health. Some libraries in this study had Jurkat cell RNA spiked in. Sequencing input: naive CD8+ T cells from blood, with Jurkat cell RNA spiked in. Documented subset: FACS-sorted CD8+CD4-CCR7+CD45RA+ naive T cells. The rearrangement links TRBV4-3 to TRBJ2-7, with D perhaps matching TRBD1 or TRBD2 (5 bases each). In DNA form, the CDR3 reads TGCGCCAGCAGCCAAGATTCGGGACCAGCCTCCTACGAGCAGTACTTC. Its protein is CASSQDSGPASYEQYF.